The TCR beta chain described here comes from a study of blood T cells in healthy people across ages. Study-wide background: Capturing about one barcoded beta molecule per two T cells was achieved by template switching.

A note on this clonotype: The antigen is not known.

Points from the study as a whole: Both higher diversity and more naive CD4+ cells marked long-lived donors when set against aged donors.

The use of a sample-barcoded 5' primer and a J-beta primer mix characterized a second PCR of about 7 to 12 cycles. TCRdb analysed the 5' RACE reads with MiXCR anew, one entry per CDR3 protein. The sample lists about 1.7 million distinct CDR3 sequences; approximately 28% were seen once. Total RNA, at least 6 micrograms per sample, came from PBMCs. This CDR3 comprises 16 residues. Losses at the gene ends were 1 base for V and 1 base for J; bases not matched to a gene: 6. Germline V lookup: CDR1 SGHTA, CDR2 FQGNSA. The TCR comes from a woman in her thirties in good health. The material sequenced was blood. This chain uses TRBV7-2 with TRBJ2-5; 7 nucleotides align to TRBD2. The CDR3 protein is CASSLGWGGTQETQYF. DNA of the CDR3: TGTGCCAGCAGCTTAGGATGGGGAGGGACCCAAGAGACCCAGTACTTC.